Listed below are T cell receptor beta chains from one sample, sequenced in a study of blood T cells in healthy people across ages. TCRdb processed the 5' RACE reads anew with MiXCR; each CDR3 protein has one entry. Found here are 1.5 million to 2 million distinct CDR3 sequences, 49% of them singletons; the top ten hold around 2.1%. Sequenced material: blood. The receptors derive from a middle-aged woman in good health. The CDR3 runs from the conserved cysteine through the conserved F or W. A D gene is named only where the DNA matches it firmly. Part of the rows lack a size; the others show once, few, many or a class for expanded clones.

TRBJ2-4 | TRBV9 | TRBD2 | . | CASSVGLTSGGARDIQYF | TGTGCCAGCAGCGTAGGTCTGACTAGCGGGGGGGCCAGGGACATTCAGTACTTC
TRBJ2-7 | TRBV28 | TRBD1 | . | CASSFGSLWTSSGGKYEQYF | TGTGCCAGCAGTTTTGGATCCCTCTGGACCAGTTCAGGGGGCAAGTACGAGCAGTACTTC
TRBJ2-7 | TRBV20-1 | TRBD2 | . | CSARDSGPSGRADEQYF | TGCAGTGCTAGAGATTCGGGACCTAGCGGGAGGGCGGACGAGCAGTACTTC
TRBJ2-5 | TRBV4-3 | TRBD2 | . | CASSQDHRGGLETQYF | TGCGCCAGCAGCCAAGATCACCGGGGGGGACTGGAGACCCAGTACTTC
TRBJ2-5 | TRBV28 | TRBD2 | . | CASSPGGLGLQETQYF | TGTGCCAGCAGTCCGGGGGGTCTGGGGCTCCAAGAGACCCAGTACTTC
TRBJ2-7 | TRBV28 | . | few | CASSLGLAKYEQYF | TGTGCCAGCAGTTTAGGGCTAGCGAAATACGAGCAGTACTTC
TRBJ1-3 | TRBV20-1 | TRBD1 | . | CSARTGGSSGNTIYF | TGCAGTGCTAGGACAGGGGGCTCCTCTGGAAACACCATATATTTT
TRBJ1-1 | TRBV4-3 | TRBD1 | . | CASSQDTGTASMNTEAFF | TGCGCCAGCAGCCAAGACACCGGGACAGCGTCAATGAACACTGAAGCTTTCTTT
TRBJ1-2 | TRBV27 | . | few | CASGLGGPYYGYTF | TGTGCCAGCGGCCTAGGGGGGCCCTACTATGGCTACACCTTC
TRBJ2-1 | TRBV7-2 | TRBD2 | . | CASSELADSYNEQFF | TGTGCCAGCAGCGAACTAGCGGACTCCTACAATGAGCAGTTCTTC
TRBJ2-5 | TRBV29-1 | . | few | CSVISLTQYF | TGCAGCGTTATTAGTCTGACCCAGTACTTC
TRBJ2-1 | TRBV7-9 | . | . | CASIRGAYNEQFF | TGTGCCAGCATCCGAGGGGCCTACAATGAGCAGTTCTTC
TRBJ2-7 | TRBV7-2 | . | . | CASSLALRGAPYEQYF | TGTGCCAGCAGCTTAGCGCTCCGGGGGGCGCCCTACGAGCAGTACTTC
TRBJ1-1 | TRBV4-3 | TRBD1 | . | CASSPVGQAPEAFF | TGCGCCAGCAGCCCGGTGGGACAGGCACCTGAAGCTTTCTTT
TRBJ2-7 | TRBV4-1 | TRBD2 | . | CASSQDQRGADEQYF | TGCGCCAGCAGCCAAGACCAGCGGGGGGCAGACGAGCAGTACTTC
TRBJ1-4 | TRBV27 | . | . | CASSLIQGANEKLFF | TGTGCCAGCAGTCTCATACAGGGTGCTAATGAAAAACTGTTTTTT
TRBJ2-1 | TRBV4-3 | TRBD1 | . | CASSPGQLPSSYNEQFF | TGCGCCAGCAGCCCGGGACAGTTACCGAGCTCCTACAATGAGCAGTTCTTC
TRBJ1-2 | TRBV6-6 | . | once | CASSSIGHRGWDYGYTF | TGTGCCAGCAGTTCAATTGGGCATCGCGGGTGGGACTATGGCTACACCTTC
TRBJ1-1 | TRBV3-1 | . | . | CASSPAGQNTEAFF | TGTGCCAGCAGCCCCGCCGGACAAAACACTGAAGCTTTCTTT
TRBJ1-1 | TRBV6-6 | TRBD1 | . | CASSYGQGTNTEAFF | TGTGCCAGCAGTTACGGACAGGGGACGAACACTGAAGCTTTCTTT
TRBJ2-5 | TRBV5-4 | TRBD1 | . | CASSQDRGRRETQYF | TGTGCCAGCAGCCAAGACAGGGGGCGCAGGGAGACCCAGTACTTC
TRBJ1-2 | TRBV3-1 | TRBD1 | . | CASSPVLDRAEGYTF | TGTGCCAGCAGCCCCGTCCTCGACAGGGCCGAGGGCTACACCTTC
TRBJ1-1 | TRBV6-5 | TRBD1 | . | CASSSHRGDIGTEAFF | TGTGCCAGCAGTTCACACAGGGGAGATATAGGGACTGAAGCTTTCTTT
TRBJ1-2 | TRBV4-1 | . | . | CASSQGSSSAHDGYTF | TGCGCCAGCAGCCAAGGTAGTTCCAGTGCTCACGACGGCTACACCTTC
TRBJ2-7 | TRBV11-2 | . | . | CASSSTLHEQYF | TGTGCCAGCAGCTCGACACTCCACGAGCAGTACTTC
TRBJ2-7 | TRBV4-1 | . | few | CASRGPGSAYEQYF | TGCGCCAGCAGGGGGCCGGGCTCCGCCTACGAGCAGTACTTC
TRBJ2-3 | TRBV5-5 | . | . | CASSGPTGPPTDTQYF | TGTGCCAGCAGCGGACCGACAGGACCCCCCACAGATACGCAGTATTTT
TRBJ1-2 | TRBV5-1 | TRBD1 | . | CASRGTELYGYTF | TGCGCCAGCCGAGGGACAGAACTCTATGGCTACACCTTC
TRBJ2-5 | TRBV12-3/TRBV12-4 | . | . | CASSLIGVETQYF | TGTGCCAGCAGTTTAATCGGGGTTGAGACCCAGTACTTC
TRBJ2-5 | TRBV4-2 | . | . | CACSQESGQLHQETQYF | TGTGCCTGCAGCCAAGAGTCCGGACAGTTACACCAAGAGACCCAGTACTTC
TRBJ2-3 | TRBV20-1 | TRBD2 | few | CSATQGTSGRDTQYF | TGCAGTGCTACCCAAGGGACTAGCGGTAGAGATACGCAGTATTTT